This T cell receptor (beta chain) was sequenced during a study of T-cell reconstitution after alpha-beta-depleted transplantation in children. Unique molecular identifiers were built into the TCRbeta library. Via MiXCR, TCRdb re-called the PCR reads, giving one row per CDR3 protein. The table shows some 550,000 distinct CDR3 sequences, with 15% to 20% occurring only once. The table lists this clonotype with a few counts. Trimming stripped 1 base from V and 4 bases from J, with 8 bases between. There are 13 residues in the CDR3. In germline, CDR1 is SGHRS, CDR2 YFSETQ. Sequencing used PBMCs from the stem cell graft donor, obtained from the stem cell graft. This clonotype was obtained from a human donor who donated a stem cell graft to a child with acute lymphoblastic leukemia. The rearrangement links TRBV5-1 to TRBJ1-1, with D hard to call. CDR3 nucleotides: TGCGCCAGCAGCTTGACCAAAACCACTGAAGCTTTCTTT. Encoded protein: CASSLTKTTEAFF.